These 24 T cell receptor beta chains share one sample of origin, sequenced in a study of cytomegalovirus exposure and HLA in healthy donors. A multiplex PCR was run with 60 Vbeta primers and 13 Jbeta primers. Libraries were prepared by immunoSEQ multiplex PCR; TCRdb keeps only in-frame clonotypes and omits some of them. The data hold about 76,000 clones, with 65% to 85% observed a single time. Material: PBMCs. These TCRs come from a woman aged 40 to 50 in good health and CMV-seropositive.

This chain uses TRBV6-5 with TRBJ2-1; TRBD2 agrees at 10 bases. The CDR3 length is 15 residues. V gave up 7 bases and J gave up 9 bases; unmatched junction bases: 12. Germline V gene data show CDR1 as MNHEY and CDR2 as SVGAGI. CDR3 DNA: TGTGCCAGCATGAAACTAGCGGGGCGCTTTAGTGAGCAGTTCTTC. It yields the protein CASMKLAGRFSEQFF.

This sequence joins TRBV30 and TRBJ2-1; tentatively, D is TRBD1 (6 bases). Per the germline V gene, CDR1 is GTSNPN and CDR2 is SVGIG (reference sequence). The CDR3 has 14 residues. V lost 3 bases to trimming and J lost 1 base, with 10 bases between them. The CDR3 DNA reads as TGTGCCTGGAGCGGGACACCTTCCTACAATGAGCAGTTCTTC. The encoded protein is CAWSGTPSYNEQFF.

This chain joins TRBV19 and TRBJ1-4; D is possibly TRBD1 (6 bases). CDR3 length equals 14 residues. Trimming removed 6 bases at V and 8 bases at J, with 16 bases between. Germline CDR1 and CDR2: LNHDA and SQIVND (reference sequence). CDR3 region: CASRSLGGGEKLFF. The CDR3 nucleotides are TGTGCCAGTAGGAGTTTAGGGGGTGGAGAAAAACTGTTTTTT.

The chain is built from TRBV28 and TRBJ1-2; D uncertain. Germline CDR1 MDHEN, CDR2 SYDVKM. The V end was cut by 5 bases, the J end by 8 bases, with 15 bases between. This CDR3 spans 13 amino acids. The CDR3 nucleotides are TGTGCCAGCAGTCCGACCCCTAGGAAGGGCTACACCTTC. It yields the protein CASSPTPRKGYTF.

This clone has just a few counts. The chain combines TRBV9 with TRBJ1-2, with a tentative D call TRBD1 (6 bases). The germline gives CDR1 SGDLS, CDR2 YYNGEE. The CDR3 contains 13 residues. Trimming cost V 4 bases and J 2 bases, with 9 bases left between them. CDR3 DNA sequence: TGTGCCAGCAGCTTGGACAGCAACTATGGCTACACCTTC. It translates to CASSLDSNYGYTF.

The CDR3: CAIAFAGGVNEQFF. In DNA, the CDR3 is TGTGCCATCGCGTTCGCGGGAGGCGTCAATGAGCAGTTCTTC. The chain is built from TRBV10-3 and TRBJ2-1, with 8 bases matching TRBD2. In germline, CDR1 is ENHRY, CDR2 SYGVKD. With V trimmed by 8 bases and J by 6 bases, 9 bases remained unmatched. The CDR3 covers 14 residues.

The V and J genes are TRBV18 and TRBJ2-7, with 14 bases identical to TRBD2. Trimming removed 6 bases from V and 4 bases from J; junction bases left unmatched: 2. This CDR3 is built from 14 residues. CDR1 is KGHSH and CDR2 is LQKENI in the germline V gene. As DNA, the CDR3 is TGTGCCAGCTCCGGACTAGCGGGAGGTTACGAGCAGTACTTC. It codes for CASSGLAGGYEQYF.

The rearrangement uses TRBV4-2 and TRBJ1-1; TRBD1 matches 12 bases. There are 16 residues in the CDR3. In germline, CDR1 is LGHNA, CDR2 YNFKEQ. V dropped 0 bases and J dropped 8; count of bases not matched to a gene: 7. The DNA for the CDR3 is TGTGCCAGCAGCCAAGAGGGACAGGGGGCTGGACGGGAAGCTTTCTTT. Translating gives CASSQEGQGAGREAFF.

This clone was observed a few times. The V gene is TRBV28, the J gene TRBJ2-7; D gene uncertain. Germline V CDR1 and CDR2: MDHEN, SYDVKM. The CDR3 is 13 amino acids. V gave up 5 bases and J gave up 6 bases, with 14 bases separating them. The CDR3 sequence is CASSPRPLAEQYF. The CDR3 DNA is TGTGCCAGCAGTCCTCGTCCCTTGGCCGAGCAGTACTTC.

The chain employs TRBV9 and TRBJ2-4, with TRBD1 matching 10 bases. Germline trimming cut 0 bases from V and 1 base from J; bases unmatched to any gene: 4. The CDR3 consists of 17 residues. Germline assignment: CDR1 SGDLS and CDR2 YYNGEE. The CDR3 DNA is TGTGCCAGCAGCGTAGCTCTGGGACAGGGGGCCAAAAACATTCAGTACTTC. Protein: CASSVALGQGAKNIQYF.

The chain couples TRBV5-4 to TRBJ2-7, with TRBD2 matching over 9 bases. The trim removed 0 bases at V and 0 bases at J, leaving 13 bases unmatched. Germline lookup yields CDR1 SGHNT and CDR2 YYREEE (reference sequence). The CDR3 is 19 residues long. CDR3 in amino acids: CASSLALGLAEDSSYEQYF. The CDR3 nucleotides are TGTGCCAGCAGCTTGGCGTTGGGACTAGCTGAAGACAGCTCCTACGAGCAGTACTTC.

The V gene is TRBV15, the J gene TRBJ1-2; no firm D call. The V end lost 0 bases, the J end lost 7 bases, and 6 bases lay between the germline ends. The CDR3 consists of 12 residues. CDR1 is LNHNV and CDR2 is YYDKDF in the germline V gene (reference sequence). The chain's CDR3 is CATSREIGGYTF. In DNA form, the CDR3 reads TGTGCCACCAGCAGAGAGATCGGTGGCTACACCTTC.

V and J are TRBV7-8 and TRBJ2-5; tentative D call: TRBD2 (5 bases). The germline V gene encodes CDR1 SGHVS and CDR2 FQNEAQ. V was clipped by 5 bases and J by 7 bases, with 20 bases between them. The CDR3 runs to 15 residues. CDR3 amino acids: CASSPSSVAPGTQYF. CDR3 DNA: TGTGCCAGCAGCCCGAGCTCAGTAGCGCCGGGGACCCAGTACTTC.

V gene TRBV2 combines with J gene TRBJ1-5; the D gene is possibly TRBD1 (6 bases). This CDR3 is built from 15 residues. Germline V CDR1 and CDR2: SNHLY, FYNNEI. V lost 5 bases to trimming and J lost 0 bases, with 11 bases between them. CDR3 sequence: CASSYQGTSNQPQHF. CDR3 in DNA: TGTGCCAGCAGTTACCAGGGGACTAGCAATCAGCCCCAGCATTTT.

This clone was seen a handful of times. The J gene is TRBJ1-2, the V gene TRBV10-2; weak D call: TRBD1 (5 bases). Trimming removed 6 bases at V and 5 bases at J, with 16 bases between. The germline CDR1 and CDR2 sequences are WSHSY and SAAADI. The CDR3 spans 14 residues. CDR3 sequence reads: CASRPSGAQYGYTF. The CDR3 nucleotides are TGCGCCAGCAGGCCATCTGGGGCCCAATATGGCTACACCTTC.

The rearrangement uses TRBV4-1 and TRBJ1-5; D gene unclear. CDR1 is MGHRA and CDR2 is YSYEKL in the germline V gene. V dropped 0 bases and J dropped 5 bases, with 11 bases sitting between them. This CDR3 has 15 amino acids. As DNA, the CDR3 is TGCGCCAGCAGCCAAGATGCGACAAAGCATCAGCCCCAGCATTTT. Its protein is CASSQDATKHQPQHF.

The chain uses TRBV5-1 and TRBJ2-7; no definite D call. CDR3 length: 13 amino acids. V was pared by 4 bases and J by 5 bases, with 13 bases between. CDR1 and CDR2 from the germline V gene are SGHRS and YFSETQ. The CDR3 is CASSLGAANEQYF. CDR3 in DNA: TGCGCCAGCAGCCTCGGAGCTGCGAACGAGCAGTACTTC.

V gene TRBV4-3 combines with J gene TRBJ2-5, with 8 bases lining up with TRBD2. Germline trimming cut 0 bases from V and 4 bases from J; bases unmatched to any gene: 7. CDR1 and CDR2 (germline): LGHNA, YSLEER. This CDR3 comprises 16 residues. DNA of the CDR3: TGCGCCAGCAGCCAAGATACGGGCAGCGGGGGAGAGACCCAGTACTTC. Amino acid sequence: CASSQDTGSGGETQYF.

The rearrangement links TRBV5-6 to TRBJ1-4; 7 bases map to TRBD1. Germline assignment: CDR1 SGHDT and CDR2 YYEEEE. V lost 4 bases to trimming and J lost 2 bases; unmatched junction nucleotides: 5. The CDR3 runs 15 residues. CDR3 sequence: CASSTNRGTNEKLFF. CDR3 sequence (DNA): TGTGCCAGCAGCACCAACAGGGGTACTAATGAAAAACTGTTTTTT.

This clone was counted once. The chain recombines TRBV9 with TRBJ2-7, with D perhaps TRBD1 (6 bases). This CDR3 contains 14 residues. Trimming stripped 0 bases from V and 6 bases from J, with 13 bases between. CDR1 is SGDLS, CDR2 YYNGEE, per germline. The CDR3 DNA follows: TGTGCCAGCAGCGTAGAGGCAGGGGCCCGCGAGCAGTACTTC. Amino acid sequence: CASSVEAGAREQYF.

The chain recombines TRBV7-6 with TRBJ2-6, with D possibly matching TRBD2 (5 bases). The germline gives CDR1 SGHVS, CDR2 FNYEAQ. V was trimmed by 3 bases and J by 0 bases, leaving 12 bases between them. The CDR3 loop spans 17 amino acids. CDR3 loop: CASSFYRGSSGANVLTF. The CDR3 coding sequence is TGTGCCAGCAGCTTCTACCGGGGAAGCTCTGGGGCCAACGTCCTGACTTTC.

This chain connects TRBV5-1 to TRBJ2-7; D is undetermined. V was shortened by 7 bases and J by 3 bases, with 11 bases between the two germline ends. This CDR3 contains 12 residues. CDR1 SGHRS and CDR2 YFSETQ come from the germline V gene. As DNA, the CDR3 is TGCGCCAGCTCTACAGACCACTACGAGCAGTACTTC. Protein sequence: CASSTDHYEQYF.

V gene TRBV30 combines with J gene TRBJ1-2; TRBD1 is a possible D gene (5 bases). The CDR3 has 13 residues. With 2 bases removed from V and 4 bases from J, the gap between germline ends came to 11 bases. Per the germline V gene, CDR1 is GTSNPN and CDR2 is SVGIG (reference sequence). In DNA, the CDR3 is TGTGCCTGGAGTATCAGGGCTGGCTATGGCTACACCTTC. It codes for CAWSIRAGYGYTF. The full variable domain, rest sourced from reference TRBV30 and TRBJ1-2, is SQTIHQWPATLVQPVGSPLSLECTVEGTSNPNLYWYRQAAGRGLQLLFYSVGIGQISSEVPQNLSASRPQDRQFILSSKKLLLSDSGFYLCAWSIRAGYGYTFGSGTRLTVV.

The chain is built from TRBV27 and TRBJ2-7; D perhaps matches TRBD1 (5 bases). CDR1 is MNHEY, CDR2 SMNVEV, per germline (reference sequence). V was trimmed by 0 bases and J by 2 bases, leaving 14 bases between them. This CDR3 has 16 residues. CDR3 sequence reads: CASSLSQGYLTYEQYF. The CDR3 coding sequence is TGTGCCAGCAGTTTATCCCAGGGATATTTAACCTACGAGCAGTACTTC.